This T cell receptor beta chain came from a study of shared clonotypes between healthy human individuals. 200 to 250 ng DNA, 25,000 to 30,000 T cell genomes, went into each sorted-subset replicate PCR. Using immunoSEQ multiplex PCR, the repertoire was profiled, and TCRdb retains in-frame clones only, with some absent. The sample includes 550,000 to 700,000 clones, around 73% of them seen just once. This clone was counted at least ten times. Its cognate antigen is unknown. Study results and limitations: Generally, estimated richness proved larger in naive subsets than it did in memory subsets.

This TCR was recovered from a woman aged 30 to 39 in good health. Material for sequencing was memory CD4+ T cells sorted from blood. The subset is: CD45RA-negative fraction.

The CDR3 sequence: CASSYSGQGNTIYF. CDR3 DNA: TGTGCCAGCAGTTACTCGGGACAGGGAAACACCATATATTTT. The chain uses TRBV6-5 and TRBJ1-3; 7 positions agree with TRBD1. CDR3 length: 14 residues. Germline CDR1 is MNHEY and CDR2 is SVGAGI. Trimming at V came to 0 bases and at J to 4 bases, leaving 0 bases not matched to a gene.